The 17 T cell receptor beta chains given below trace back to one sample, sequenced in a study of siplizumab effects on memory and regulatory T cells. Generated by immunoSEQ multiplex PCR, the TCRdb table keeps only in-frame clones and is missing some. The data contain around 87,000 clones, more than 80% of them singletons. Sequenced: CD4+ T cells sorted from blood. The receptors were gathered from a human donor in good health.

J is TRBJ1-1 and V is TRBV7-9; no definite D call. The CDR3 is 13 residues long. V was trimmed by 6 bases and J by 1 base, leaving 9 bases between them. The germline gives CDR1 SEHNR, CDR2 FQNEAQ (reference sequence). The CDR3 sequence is CASRLLGNTEAFF. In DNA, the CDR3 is TGTGCCAGCAGGCTATTGGGGAACACTGAAGCTTTCTTT.

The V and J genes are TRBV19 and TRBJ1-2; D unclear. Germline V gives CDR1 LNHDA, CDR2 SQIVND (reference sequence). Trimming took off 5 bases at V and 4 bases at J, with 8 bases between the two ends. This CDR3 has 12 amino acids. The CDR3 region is CASSFRSYGYTF. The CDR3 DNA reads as TGTGCCAGTAGTTTCAGATCCTATGGCTACACCTTC.

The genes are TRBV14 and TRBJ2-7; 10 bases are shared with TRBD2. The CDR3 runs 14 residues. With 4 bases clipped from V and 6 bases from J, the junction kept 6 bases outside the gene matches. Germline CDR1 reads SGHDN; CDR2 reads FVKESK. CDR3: CASSPSGSAVEQYF. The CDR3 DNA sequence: TGTGCCAGCAGCCCTAGCGGGAGTGCGGTCGAGCAGTACTTC.

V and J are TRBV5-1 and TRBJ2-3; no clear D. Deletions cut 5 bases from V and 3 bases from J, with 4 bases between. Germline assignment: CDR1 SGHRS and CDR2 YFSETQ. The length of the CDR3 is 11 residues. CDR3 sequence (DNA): TGCGCCAGCAGGGAGACAGATACGCAGTATTTT. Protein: CASRETDTQYF.

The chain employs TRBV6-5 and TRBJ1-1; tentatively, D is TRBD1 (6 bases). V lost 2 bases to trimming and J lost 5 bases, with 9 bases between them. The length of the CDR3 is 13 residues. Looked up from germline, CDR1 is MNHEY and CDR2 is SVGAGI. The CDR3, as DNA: TGTGCCAGCAGTTACACGAGGGGGACTGAAGCTTTCTTT. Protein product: CASSYTRGTEAFF.

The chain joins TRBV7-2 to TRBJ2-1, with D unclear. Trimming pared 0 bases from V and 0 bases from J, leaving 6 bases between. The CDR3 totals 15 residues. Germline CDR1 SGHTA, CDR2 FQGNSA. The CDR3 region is CASSLAGISYNEQFF. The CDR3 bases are TGTGCCAGCAGCTTAGCGGGAATCTCCTACAATGAGCAGTTCTTC.

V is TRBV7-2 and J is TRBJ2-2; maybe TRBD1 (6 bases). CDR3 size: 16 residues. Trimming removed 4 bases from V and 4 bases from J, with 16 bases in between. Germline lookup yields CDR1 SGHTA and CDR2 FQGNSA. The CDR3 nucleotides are TGTGCCAGCAGCTCCGCTGGACTGGGGGCCACCGGGGAGCTGTTTTTT. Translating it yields CASSSAGLGATGELFF.

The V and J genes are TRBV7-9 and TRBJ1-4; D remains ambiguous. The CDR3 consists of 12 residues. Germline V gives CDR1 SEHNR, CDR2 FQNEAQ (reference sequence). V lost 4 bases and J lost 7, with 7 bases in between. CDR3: CASSSSIEKLFF. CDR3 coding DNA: TGTGCCAGCAGCTCCTCGATTGAAAAACTGTTTTTT.

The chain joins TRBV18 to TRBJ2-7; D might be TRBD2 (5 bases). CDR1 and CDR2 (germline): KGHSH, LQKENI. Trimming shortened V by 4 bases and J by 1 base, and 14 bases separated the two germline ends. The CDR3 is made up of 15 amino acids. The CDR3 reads CASSQWSSSSYEQYF. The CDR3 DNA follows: TGTGCCAGCTCACAGTGGTCTAGCAGTTCCTACGAGCAGTACTTC.

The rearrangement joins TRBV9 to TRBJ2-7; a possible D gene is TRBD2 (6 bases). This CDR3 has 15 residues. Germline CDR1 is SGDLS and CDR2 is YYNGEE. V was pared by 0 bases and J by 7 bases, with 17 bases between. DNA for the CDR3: TGTGCCAGCAGCGTAGGCCCGGGGGTCCACCAGGAGCAGTACTTC. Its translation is CASSVGPGVHQEQYF.

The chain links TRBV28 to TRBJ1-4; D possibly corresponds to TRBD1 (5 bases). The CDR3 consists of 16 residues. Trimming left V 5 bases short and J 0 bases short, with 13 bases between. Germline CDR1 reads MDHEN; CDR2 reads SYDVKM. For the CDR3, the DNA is TGTGCCAGCAGTCCTCCGACAGCTGCAACTAATGAAAAACTGTTTTTT. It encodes CASSPPTAATNEKLFF.

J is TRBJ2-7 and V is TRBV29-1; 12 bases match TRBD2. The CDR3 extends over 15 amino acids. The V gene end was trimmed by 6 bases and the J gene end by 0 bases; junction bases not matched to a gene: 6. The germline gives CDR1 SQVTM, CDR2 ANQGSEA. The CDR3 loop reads CSVPGTSGLSYEQYF. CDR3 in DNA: TGCAGCGTCCCTGGGACTAGCGGGCTCTCCTACGAGCAGTACTTC.

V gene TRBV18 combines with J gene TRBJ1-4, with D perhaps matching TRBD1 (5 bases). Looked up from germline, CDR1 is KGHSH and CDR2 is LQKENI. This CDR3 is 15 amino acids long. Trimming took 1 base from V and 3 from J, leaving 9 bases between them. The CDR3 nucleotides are TGTGCCAGCTCACCACGGGGGGTTGCTAATGAAAAACTGTTTTTT. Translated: CASSPRGVANEKLFF.

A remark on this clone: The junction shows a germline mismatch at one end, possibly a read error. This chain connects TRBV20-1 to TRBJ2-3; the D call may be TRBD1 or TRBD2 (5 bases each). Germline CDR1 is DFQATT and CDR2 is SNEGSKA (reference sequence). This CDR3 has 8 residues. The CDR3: CSARVGPF. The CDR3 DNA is TGCAGTGCTAGAGTGGGACCTTTT.

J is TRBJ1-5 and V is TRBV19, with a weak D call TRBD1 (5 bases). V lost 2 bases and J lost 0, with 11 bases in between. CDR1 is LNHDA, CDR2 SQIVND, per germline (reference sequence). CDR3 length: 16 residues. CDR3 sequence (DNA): TGTGCCAGTAGTATACGGGGGGGAATTAGCAATCAGCCCCAGCATTTT. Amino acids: CASSIRGGISNQPQHF.

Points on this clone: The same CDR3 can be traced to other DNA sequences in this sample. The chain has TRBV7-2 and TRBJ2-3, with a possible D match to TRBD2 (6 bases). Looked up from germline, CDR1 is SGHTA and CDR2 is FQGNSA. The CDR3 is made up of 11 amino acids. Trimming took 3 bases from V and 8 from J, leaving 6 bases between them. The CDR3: CASSLGGTQYF. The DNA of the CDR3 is TGTGCCAGCAGCTTGGGAGGTACGCAGTATTTT.

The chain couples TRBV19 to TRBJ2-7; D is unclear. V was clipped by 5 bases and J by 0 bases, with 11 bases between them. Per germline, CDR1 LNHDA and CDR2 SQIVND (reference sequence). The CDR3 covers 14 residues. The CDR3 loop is CASSEVFYSYEQYF. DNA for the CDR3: TGTGCCAGTAGTGAAGTGTTTTACTCCTACGAGCAGTACTTC.